These 19 T cell receptor beta chains originate from one sample sequenced in a study of follicular helper T cells after annual influenza vaccination. As for time point: 2015-2016 season, pre-vaccination. TCRdb's copy holds only in-frame clones and misses some; the assay was immunoSEQ multiplex PCR. Of 9,500 to 15,000 clones listed, roughly three quarters are singletons. The sample in question was CXCR5+ CD38- circulating T follicular helper cells from blood, obtained on the day of influenza vaccination. As to subset: circulating Tfh, non-naive CD4+CXCR5+PD-1+ (ICOS+CD38+ or ICOS-CD38-). These receptor sequences come from an adult who received the influenza vaccine.

This sequence joins TRBV2 and TRBJ1-4, with D unclear. This CDR3 has 15 residues. Trimming pared 6 bases from V and 0 bases from J, leaving 11 bases between. The V gene's germline CDR1 is SNHLY and CDR2 FYNNEI. This chain's CDR3 is CASRKTVATNEKLFF. The CDR3 DNA sequence: TGTGCCAGCAGGAAGACCGTTGCAACTAATGAAAAACTGTTTTTT.

The chain joins TRBV5-1 to TRBJ2-3; maybe TRBD2 (6 bases). Looked up from germline, CDR1 is SGHRS and CDR2 is YFSETQ. The CDR3 consists of 14 residues. Trimming left V 0 bases short and J 6 bases short, with 11 bases between. CDR3 loop: CASSLEAGRDTQYF. CDR3 in DNA: TGCGCCAGCAGCTTGGAGGCGGGGAGGGATACGCAGTATTTT.

This clone was observed a handful of times. This chain links TRBV19 with TRBJ2-3; tentatively, D is TRBD2 (5 bases). Germline V gives CDR1 LNHDA, CDR2 SQIVND (reference sequence). The CDR3 contains 12 residues. The V gene lost 5 bases and the J gene lost 3 bases, with 6 bases spanning the gap. The CDR3 nucleotides read TGTGCCAGTAGTCCGGGGACAGATACGCAGTATTTT. It yields the protein CASSPGTDTQYF.

This clone was recorded a few times. The chain combines TRBV4-1 with TRBJ2-7, with D uncertain. The germline gives CDR1 MGHRA, CDR2 YSYEKL. Between the trimmed V and J ends, which lost 2 bases and 0 bases, there was a span of 14 bases. The CDR3 contains 16 residues. CDR3 nucleotide sequence: TGCGCCAGCAGCCAATCCTTGGCGGCTTTCTCCTACGAGCAGTACTTC. It yields the protein CASSQSLAAFSYEQYF.

This clone has a single count. The chain links TRBV6-5 to TRBJ2-5; D call uncertain. Germline V gives CDR1 MNHEY, CDR2 SVGAGI. The V and J ends lost 7 bases and 4 bases respectively, with 7 bases between them. This CDR3 region has 11 residues. CDR3 protein: CASKEIETQYF. The CDR3 DNA follows: TGTGCCAGCAAAGAAATAGAGACCCAGTACTTC.

In this sample, this clone turned up once. This rearrangement joins TRBV10-1 to TRBJ1-6, with D maybe TRBD1 (6 bases). Trimming stripped 5 bases from V and 7 bases from J, with 12 bases between. The germline V gene encodes CDR1 WNHNN and CDR2 SYGVQD (reference sequence). This CDR3 is 14 amino acids long. CDR3 sequence reads: CASSPGTTNSPLHF. In nucleotides, the CDR3 is TGCGCCAGCAGTCCCGGGACAACAAATTCACCCCTCCACTTT.

The chain carries TRBV6-5 and TRBJ2-3; TRBD2 might be the D (5 bases). There are 14 residues in the CDR3. The V end was cut by 0 bases, the J end by 2 bases, with 6 bases between. The germline V gene encodes CDR1 MNHEY and CDR2 SVGAGI. In DNA, the CDR3 is TGTGCCAGCAGTTACTCCCGGGACACAGATACGCAGTATTTT. The encoded protein is CASSYSRDTDTQYF.

The chain uses TRBV9 and TRBJ2-2; 10 nucleotides agree with TRBD1. Germline V gene sequence: CDR1 SGDLS, CDR2 YYNGEE. V trimming: 4 bases; J trimming: 7 bases; junction bases outside the gene matches: 10. This CDR3 has 16 amino acids. This CDR3 reads CASSFQTGGGVGELFF. The CDR3 DNA follows: TGTGCCAGCAGCTTTCAGACAGGGGGCGGTGTCGGGGAGCTGTTTTTT.

This rearrangement joins TRBV6-1 to TRBJ1-1; D is uncertain. Germline CDR1 MNHNS, CDR2 SASEGT. Trimming pared 7 bases from V and 1 base from J, leaving 16 bases between. The CDR3 runs to 15 residues. DNA for the CDR3: TGTGCCAGCAACCTACACATGACACAGAACACTGAAGCTTTCTTT. Its protein is CASNLHMTQNTEAFF.

The chain uses TRBV6-5 and TRBJ1-5; D call uncertain. The CDR3 is 13 residues long. V lost 5 bases to trimming and J lost 2 bases, with 7 bases between them. Per germline, CDR1 MNHEY and CDR2 SVGAGI. CDR3 DNA sequence: TGTGCCAGCAGTCAGACCGGCAATCAGCCCCAGCATTTT. The encoded protein is CASSQTGNQPQHF.

CDR3: CASSLWGRVGGYTF. CDR3 coding DNA: TGTGCCAGCAGTTTATGGGGCAGGGTAGGCGGCTACACCTTC. This chain links TRBV28 with TRBJ1-2; a possible D gene is TRBD1 (5 bases). The V end lost 0 bases, the J end lost 8 bases, and 13 bases lay between the germline ends. Germline CDR1 and CDR2: MDHEN and SYDVKM. CDR3 length: 14 residues.

The V call is TRBV4-3, the J call TRBJ1-3, with 7 bases fitting TRBD1. This CDR3 is 14 amino acids long. In germline, CDR1 is LGHNA, CDR2 YSLEER. The trim removed 4 bases at V and 4 bases at J, leaving 4 bases unmatched. This CDR3 reads CASSRRTGGNTIYF. In DNA form, the CDR3 reads TGCGCCAGCAGCCGGAGGACAGGCGGAAACACCATATATTTT.

The chain uses TRBV29-1 and TRBJ2-7; TRBD2 matches 7 bases. Germline V gene lookup returns CDR1 SQVTM and CDR2 ANQGSEA. V shed 5 bases and J 5 bases; nucleotides not matched to a gene: 15. This CDR3 has 15 residues. CDR3 coding DNA: TGCAGCGTTCAACGAACCGGGCTGACTAGCAACGAGCAGTACTTC. Translating it yields CSVQRTGLTSNEQYF.

This chain joins TRBV7-9 and TRBJ1-5; no firm D call. Per germline, CDR1 SEHNR and CDR2 FQNEAQ (reference sequence). This CDR3 has 13 residues. V was pared by 1 base and J by 7 bases, with 8 bases between. The CDR3 loop reads CASSLGEGQPQHF. In DNA form, the CDR3 reads TGTGCCAGCAGCTTAGGGGAAGGACAGCCCCAGCATTTT.

This chain joins TRBV2 and TRBJ1-1, with a possible D match to TRBD1 (6 bases). In germline, CDR1 is SNHLY, CDR2 FYNNEI. The CDR3 loop spans 14 amino acids. The V and J ends lost 6 bases and 2 bases respectively, with 13 bases between them. The CDR3 is CASRSRGGNTEAFF. DNA for the CDR3: TGTGCCAGCAGAAGCAGGGGAGGAAACACTGAAGCTTTCTTT.

The chain uses TRBV19 and TRBJ1-1, with D maybe TRBD1 (6 bases). Germline loops: CDR1 LNHDA, CDR2 SQIVND (reference sequence). The V end lost 4 bases, the J end lost 1 base, and 13 bases lay between the germline ends. This CDR3 comprises 15 residues. CDR3 residues: CASSTDLQGNTEAFF. CDR3 DNA: TGTGCCAGTAGTACCGACCTACAGGGGAACACTGAAGCTTTCTTT. Full variable domain (outside the CDR3, taken from reference TRBV19 and TRBJ1-1): DGGITQSPKYLFRKEGQNVTLSCEQNLNHDAMYWYRQDPGQGLRLIYYSQIVNDFQKGDIAEGYSVSREKKESFPLTVTSAQKNPTAFYLCASSTDLQGNTEAFFGQGTRLTVV.

This clone was counted once. CDR3 sequence (DNA): TGTGCCAGCTCACCGGAGATTGGGAATGCCAAGCAGTTCTTC. It is translated as CASSPEIGNAKQFF. V usage is TRBV18 and J usage is TRBJ2-1; D is ambiguous. V lost 3 bases, J lost 11 bases, and 17 bases lay in between. Germline loops: CDR1 KGHSH, CDR2 LQKENI. This CDR3 spans 14 amino acids.

The gene calls are TRBV15 and TRBJ2-7, with D unclear. The CDR3 runs to 14 residues. V was pared by 0 bases and J by 4 bases, with 10 bases between. Germline CDR1 and CDR2: LNHNV and YYDKDF (reference sequence). CDR3 in amino acids: CATSRDSPGYEQYF. The CDR3 region has the DNA TGTGCCACCAGCAGAGATTCGCCAGGATACGAGCAGTACTTC.

This chain joins TRBV4-2 and TRBJ2-7; 7 nucleotides align to TRBD2. V was pared by 1 base and J by 5 bases, with 5 bases of the junction left unmatched. The CDR3 has 14 amino acids. Per germline, CDR1 LGHNA and CDR2 YNFKEQ. CDR3 region: CASSQGNSGHEQYF. The CDR3 nucleotides are TGTGCCAGCAGCCAAGGTAATAGCGGGCACGAGCAGTACTTC.